This section outlines one T cell receptor beta chain sequence together with its context. The antigen remains unidentified. A single base separates this from a much larger clone, so it may be a read error. Molecular barcoded adaptors covering alpha/delta and beta/gamma chains were used on around 370 ng RNA. Each CDR3 protein gets one entry after TCRdb re-called the reads with MiXCR. The sample includes tens of thousands of distinct CDR3 sequences, 20% to 25% of them seen just once. The data derive from a study of read filtering for tumor transcriptome and immune sequencing. Overall study findings and caveats: Without single-read clonotypes, shared clonotype proportions correlated more between IR-seq and RNA-seq.

This CDR3 is built from 14 residues. Germline CDR1 is LGHDT and CDR2 is YNNKEL (reference sequence). The V and J ends lost 4 bases and 3 bases respectively, with 12 bases between them. The genes are TRBV3-1 and TRBJ2-5; the D gene is possibly TRBD1 (5 bases). Sequenced material: a population of CD138-negative cells sorted from bone marrow. The clonotype was recovered from a donor at least 40 years old with multiple myeloma. CDR3 nucleotides: TGTGCCAGCAGCCGGACAAGGTATGAAGAGACCCAGTACTTC. It specifies CASSRTRYEETQYF.